This entry is about one TCR beta chain. The antigen remains undetermined. This sample stems from a study of T cells in Graves' hyperthyroidism and ophthalmopathy. PBMCs were sourced from more than 9 ml fresh peripheral blood. Study-level findings and limits: Ophthalmopathy prediction by the model preceded onset by a median approximately 6.9 months. The majority of expanded thyroid clonotypes above 0.001 also appeared in blood. Stable hyperthyroidism was separated from ophthalmopathy by a model based on 13 V-J features.

CDR1 and CDR2 from the germline V gene are SGHVT and SQSDAQ. Between the trimmed V and J ends, which lost 11 bases and 1 base, there was a span of 17 bases. The CDR3 loop spans 14 amino acids. TCR beta CDR3 sequences were amplified from RNA transcripts. The study used the HTBI primer set for a first-round RT-PCR of the TCR CDR3. A single record per CDR3 protein comes from TCRdb applying MiXCR to the multiplex PCR reads. Of hundreds of thousands of distinct CDR3 sequences listed, 35% to 40% are singletons. Sequencing was done on a sample of blood. This TCR was sampled from a man younger than 35 with Graves' hyperthyroidism. The J gene is TRBJ1-1, the V gene TRBV7-4; D gene uncertain. The CDR3 here is CAWDQGITNTEAFF. The CDR3 DNA reads TGTGCCTGGGATCAAGGGATTACGAACACTGAAGCTTTCTTT.